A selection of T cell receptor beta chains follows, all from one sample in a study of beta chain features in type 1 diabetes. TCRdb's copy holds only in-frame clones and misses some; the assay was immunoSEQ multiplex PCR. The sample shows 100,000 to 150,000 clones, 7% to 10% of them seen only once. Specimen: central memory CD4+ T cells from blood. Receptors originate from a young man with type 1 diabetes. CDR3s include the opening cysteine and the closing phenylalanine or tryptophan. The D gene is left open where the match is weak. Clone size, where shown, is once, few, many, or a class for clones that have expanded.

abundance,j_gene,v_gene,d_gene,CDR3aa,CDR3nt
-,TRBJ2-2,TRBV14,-,CASSHHLGYGAGELFF,TGTGCCAGCAGCCACCACCTCGGGTACGGAGCAGGGGAGCTGTTTTTT
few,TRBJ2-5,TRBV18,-,CASSPGQLGSGETQYF,TGTGCCAGCTCACCGGGACAATTAGGCAGCGGAGAGACCCAGTACTTC
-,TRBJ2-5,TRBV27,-,CASSSTRLPQETQYF,TGTGCCAGCAGTTCAACCAGGTTGCCCCAAGAGACCCAGTACTTC
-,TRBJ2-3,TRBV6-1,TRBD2,CASRRVAGSADTQYF,TGTGCCAGCAGAAGGGTAGCGGGGTCGGCAGATACGCAGTATTTT
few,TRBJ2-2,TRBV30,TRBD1,CAWKQGQVHTGELFF,TGTGCCTGGAAACAGGGGCAGGTCCACACCGGGGAGCTGTTTTTT
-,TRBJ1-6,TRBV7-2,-,CASSPQVGQSNSPLHF,TGTGCCAGCAGCCCTCAAGTGGGCCAGAGTAATTCACCCCTCCACTTT
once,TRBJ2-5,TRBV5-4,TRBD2,CASSPASGQETQYF,TGTGCCAGCAGCCCTGCTAGCGGCCAAGAGACCCAGTACTTC
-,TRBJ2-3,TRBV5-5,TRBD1,CASSSKTQGASTDTQYF,TGTGCCAGCAGCTCAAAAACGCAGGGGGCGAGCACAGATACGCAGTATTTT
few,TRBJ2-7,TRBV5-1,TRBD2,CASSGTSGYEQYF,TGCGCCAGCAGCGGGACTAGCGGCTACGAGCAGTACTTC
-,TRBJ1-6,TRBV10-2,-,CATFRQKNSPLHF,TGCGCCACCTTTCGACAGAAAAATTCACCCCTCCACTTT
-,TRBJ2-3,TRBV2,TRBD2,CASGAAGGQDTQYF,TGTGCCAGCGGTGCGGCGGGGGGGCAGGATACGCAGTATTTT
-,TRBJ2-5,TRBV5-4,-,CASSQAGDSQETQYF,TGTGCCAGCAGCCAGGCCGGGGATAGCCAAGAGACCCAGTACTTC
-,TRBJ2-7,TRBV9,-,CASSVDSPYEQYF,TGTGCCAGCAGCGTAGACAGCCCCTACGAGCAGTACTTC
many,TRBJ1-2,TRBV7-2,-,CASSSDRAQPNGYTF,TGTGCCAGCAGCTCGGACAGAGCCCAACCTAATGGCTACACCTTC
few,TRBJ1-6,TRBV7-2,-,CASSTHEGGLGSPLHF,TGTGCCAGCAGCACACACGAGGGAGGGTTGGGTTCACCCCTCCACTTT